This entry lists 17 T cell receptor beta chains sequenced from one sample in a study of CD8 T cells in Susac syndrome. The authors reverse transcribed roughly 0.5 to 1 ug RNA with random hexamers. MiXCR, run by TCRdb on the immunoSEQ multiplex PCR reads, gives a single entry per CDR3 protein. The repertoire holds about 140,000 distinct CDR3 sequences, with approximately 95% as singletons. Sequencing input: CD4+ T cells from PBMCs. The receptors shown here come from a human donor with multiple sclerosis.

DNA for the CDR3: TGTGCCTGGACTAAAAGGGACGGGGAGCTGTTTTTT. Translating gives CAWTKRDGELFF. V usage is TRBV30 and J usage is TRBJ2-2, with unresolved D. The CDR3 covers 12 residues. V was pared by 4 bases and J by 7 bases, with 10 bases between. In germline, CDR1 is GTSNPN, CDR2 SVGIG (reference sequence). The whole variable domain, filled in from reference TRBV30 and TRBJ2-2, reads SQTIHQWPATLVQPVGSPLSLECTVEGTSNPNLYWYRQAAGRGLQLLFYSVGIGQISSEVPQNLSASRPQDRQFILSSKKLLLSDSGFYLCAWTKRDGELFFGEGSRLTVL.

The J gene is TRBJ2-3, the V gene TRBV9, with 7 bases that match TRBD1. The germline V gene encodes CDR1 SGDLS and CDR2 YYNGEE. V lost 0 bases and J lost 5; bases outside the gene matches: 3. The CDR3 length is 14 residues. CDR3 sequence: CASSVENRGDTQYF. The CDR3, as DNA: TGTGCCAGCAGCGTAGAGAACAGGGGAGATACGCAGTATTTT. The full variable domain, completed using reference TRBV9 and TRBJ2-3, is DSGVTQTPKHLITATGQRVTLRCSPRSGDLSVYWYQQSLDQGLQFLIQYYNGEERAKGNILERFSAQQFPDLHSELNLSSLELGDSALYFCASSVENRGDTQYFGPGTRLTVL.

V gene TRBV25-1 combines with J gene TRBJ2-7, with D perhaps TRBD2 (6 bases). The germline V gene encodes CDR1 MGHDK and CDR2 SYGVNS. V lost 4 bases, J lost 3 bases, and 19 bases lay in between. The CDR3 spans 16 residues. The CDR3 DNA sequence: TGTGCCAGCAGTGCTGGACTCGGGACTTGGGTCTACGAGCAGTACTTC. Amino acids: CASSAGLGTWVYEQYF.

The chain joins TRBV5-1 to TRBJ2-4; perhaps TRBD1 as D (5 bases). The CDR3 extends over 19 amino acids. CDR1 and CDR2 from the germline V gene are SGHRS and YFSETQ. The V gene lost 1 base and the J gene lost 3 bases, with 23 bases spanning the gap. CDR3 loop: CASSLISPRYDGHKNIQYF. CDR3 in DNA: TGCGCCAGCAGCTTGATTTCCCCACGATACGACGGACACAAAAACATTCAGTACTTC.

The rearrangement uses TRBV7-3 and TRBJ2-1, with unresolved D. Deletions cut 8 bases from V and 8 bases from J, with 13 bases between. Looked up from germline, CDR1 is SGHTA and CDR2 is FQGTGA. The CDR3 is 12 amino acids. The CDR3 bases are TGTGCCAGCGCCTCGCTTGGCGATGAGCAGTTCTTC. It encodes CASASLGDEQFF.

This clonotype was found a few times. The rearrangement uses TRBV20-1 and TRBJ2-1; perhaps TRBD2 as D (5 bases). The CDR3 sequence is 14 residues long. Germline V lookup: CDR1 DFQATT, CDR2 SNEGSKA (reference sequence). V lost 0 bases to trimming and J lost 0 bases, with 6 bases between them. CDR3 coding DNA: TGCAGTGCTAGAGATGGGAGCTCCTACAATGAGCAGTTCTTC. It yields the protein CSARDGSSYNEQFF.

The chain uses TRBV2 and TRBJ2-2; 7 nucleotides line up with TRBD2. The CDR3 extends over 15 amino acids. Germline assignment: CDR1 SNHLY and CDR2 FYNNEI. V lost 6 bases, J lost 1 base, and 5 bases stayed unmatched. CDR3: CASRKLAVNTGELFF. The CDR3 DNA follows: TGTGCCAGCAGAAAGCTAGCGGTGAACACCGGGGAGCTGTTTTTT.

This rearrangement joins TRBV12-3 or TRBV12-4 to TRBJ2-3; possible D gene TRBD1, 6 bases. The CDR3 consists of 17 residues. V lost 5 bases and J 0 bases, leaving 18 bases between the germline ends. CDR3 bases: TGTGCCAGCAGTGGAGGTACAGGGTTGGTAAGCACAGATACGCAGTATTTT. Protein product: CASSGGTGLVSTDTQYF.

Here the CDR3 DNA reads TGTGCCAGCAGTTCCAGGACCAACACCGGGGAGCTGTTTTTT. This gives the protein CASSSRTNTGELFF. The gene calls are TRBV27 and TRBJ2-2; D not resolved. The CDR3 spans 14 residues. V was clipped by 4 bases and J by 2 bases, with 8 bases between them. Germline lookup yields CDR1 MNHEY and CDR2 SMNVEV (reference sequence).

V is TRBV7-9 and J is TRBJ1-6; D is perhaps TRBD1 (5 bases). Germline V lookup: CDR1 SEHNR, CDR2 FQNEAQ (reference sequence). Trimming removed 1 base at V and 6 bases at J, with 13 bases between. This CDR3 is 16 amino acids long. CDR3 nucleotides: TGTGCCAGCAGCTTAGGGGCCGGCGGGGGTAATTCACCCCTCCACTTT. Translated: CASSLGAGGGNSPLHF.

This chain uses TRBV30 with TRBJ1-2; D is possibly TRBD1 (6 bases). V lost 0 bases, J lost 0 bases, and 17 bases lay in between. Germline V CDR1 and CDR2: GTSNPN, SVGIG (reference sequence). The CDR3 is 17 amino acids. CDR3 nucleotides: TGTGCCTGGAGTGTAGGGGGTAAGGGGAGGACTAACTATGGCTACACCTTC. This codes for CAWSVGGKGRTNYGYTF.

This CDR3 reads CSATTGQNTEAFF. The DNA of the CDR3 is TGCAGCGCCACGACAGGGCAGAACACTGAAGCTTTCTTT. V usage is TRBV29-1 and J usage is TRBJ1-1; 7 nucleotides line up with TRBD1. CDR3 size: 13 residues. Germline V lookup: CDR1 SQVTM, CDR2 ANQGSEA. J lost 1 base, V lost 7 bases, and 6 bases had no gene match.

This chain joins TRBV6-2 or TRBV6-3 and TRBJ2-1; 10 nucleotides agree with TRBD1. The CDR3 loop spans 18 amino acids. Germline-derived CDR1 and CDR2 are MNHEY and SVGEGT. V lost 6 bases to trimming and J lost 3 bases; unmatched junction nucleotides: 14. In nucleotides, the CDR3 is TGTGCCAGCAGCAACCGGGACAGGGGTGGGGTGCTCTACAATGAGCAGTTCTTC. It yields the protein CASSNRDRGGVLYNEQFF.

V gene TRBV4-3 combines with J gene TRBJ1-5; 7 bases agree with TRBD1. The ends lost 0 bases at V and 2 bases at J; junction bases unmatched: 4. This CDR3 region has 16 residues. CDR1 and CDR2 (germline): LGHNA, YSLEER. The CDR3 DNA follows: TGCGCCAGCAGCCAAGAAAGGACAGGTGGCAATCAGCCCCAGCATTTT. Translation gives CASSQERTGGNQPQHF.

The chain links TRBV7-2 to TRBJ1-2, with D uncertain. The CDR3 sequence is 16 residues long. The germline V gene has CDR1 SGHTA and CDR2 FQGNSA. Trimming shortened V by 1 base and J by 3 bases, and 15 bases separated the two germline ends. The CDR3 sequence: CASSLVFRAGDYGYTF. In DNA form, the CDR3 reads TGTGCCAGCAGCTTAGTGTTTAGGGCCGGGGACTATGGCTACACCTTC.

This chain links TRBV5-1 with TRBJ2-5; D ambiguous. Per the germline V gene, CDR1 is SGHRS and CDR2 is YFSETQ. The ends were cut back, 6 bases at V and 4 bases at J, with 10 bases in the middle. This CDR3 contains 12 residues. CDR3 DNA: TGCGCCAGCAAGGCATCGCGAGAGACCCAGTACTTC. As protein: CASKASRETQYF. The full variable domain, in which reference TRBV5-1 and TRBJ2-5 provide the parts outside the CDR3, is KAGVTQTPRYLIKTRGQQVTLSCSPISGHRSVSWYQQTPGQGLQFLFEYFSETQRNKGNFPGRFSGRQFSNSRSEMNVSTLELGDSALYLCASKASRETQYFGPGTRLLVL.

This chain links TRBV20-1 with TRBJ2-5; D gene unclear. This CDR3 contains 12 residues. Germline loops: CDR1 DFQATT, CDR2 SNEGSKA (reference sequence). The ends were cut back, 4 bases at V and 1 base at J, with 7 bases in the middle. The CDR3 DNA follows: TGCAGTGCTACCCCTTCCCAAGAGACCCAGTACTTC. Translated: CSATPSQETQYF.